The 25 T cell receptor beta chains presented below share a single source sample, sequenced in a study of T cells in Graves' hyperthyroidism and ophthalmopathy. Amplified regions were TCR beta CDR3 sequences from RNA transcripts. TCR CDR3 underwent first-round RT-PCR with the HTBI primer set. TCRdb re-called the multiplex PCR reads through MiXCR, storing one row per CDR3 protein. The table shows around 360,000 distinct CDR3 sequences, with approximately 16% occurring only once. The sample taken for sequencing was blood. These receptor sequences come from a woman aged 55-69 years with Graves' ophthalmopathy.

The J gene is TRBJ2-2, the V gene TRBV6-5; D possibly matches TRBD1 or TRBD2 (5 bases each). Germline V gene sequence: CDR1 MNHEY, CDR2 SVGAGI. The CDR3 extends over 14 amino acids. The V gene lost 1 base and the J gene lost 4 bases, with 7 bases spanning the gap. Here the CDR3 reads CASSYWDGTGELFF. Here the CDR3 DNA reads TGTGCCAGCAGTTACTGGGACGGCACCGGGGAGCTGTTTTTT.

This clonotype was seen a handful of times. V is TRBV24-1 and J is TRBJ2-7; 7 bases are a match to TRBD1. The germline CDR1 and CDR2 sequences are KGHDR and SFDVKD. CDR3 length: 13 amino acids. J gave up 2 bases and V 6 bases, and 3 bases lay outside the gene matches. The chain's CDR3 is CATSSDRTYEQYF. The CDR3 DNA follows: TGTGCCACCAGTTCGGACAGGACCTACGAGCAGTACTTC.

In its sample, this clonotype was seen many times. The J gene is TRBJ1-2, the V gene TRBV5-8, with D tentatively TRBD1 (5 bases). The CDR3 contains 16 residues. Germline values: CDR1 SGHTS, CDR2 YDEGEE. Trimming pared 4 bases from V and 6 bases from J, leaving 22 bases between. CDR3 sequence reads: CASSARGHRRTDGYTF. DNA of the CDR3: TGTGCCAGCAGCGCAAGAGGGCACAGGCGAACGGATGGCTACACCTTC.

This clonotype was picked up many times. The gene calls are TRBV20-1 and TRBJ2-7, with TRBD2 matching 10 bases. The CDR3 consists of 15 residues. The trim removed 1 base at V and 0 bases at J, leaving 3 bases unmatched. Germline V gene sequence: CDR1 DFQATT, CDR2 SNEGSKA (reference sequence). CDR3 residues: CSARGGLAASYEQYF. In DNA form, the CDR3 reads TGCAGTGCTAGAGGTGGACTAGCGGCCTCCTACGAGCAGTACTTC.

The rearrangement links TRBV7-9 to TRBJ2-7; D is unclear. CDR3 length: 15 amino acids. The germline CDR1 and CDR2 sequences are SEHNR and FQNEAQ (reference sequence). With 5 bases removed from V and 2 bases from J, the gap between germline ends came to 16 bases. The CDR3 sequence: CASSPSALLAYEQYF. In nucleotides, the CDR3 is TGTGCCAGCAGCCCCAGCGCCCTCCTGGCCTACGAGCAGTACTTC.

This clonotype has ten or more counts. The rearrangement uses TRBV12-3 or TRBV12-4 and TRBJ2-3, with 11 bases aligning to TRBD2. This CDR3 is built from 19 residues. J lost 2 bases, V lost 5 bases, and 15 bases had no gene match. The DNA of the CDR3 is TGTGCCAGCAGTCCGAACCTGGGGCTAGCGGGAGGAAACACAGATACGCAGTATTTT. As protein: CASSPNLGLAGGNTDTQYF.

This sequence joins TRBV29-1 and TRBJ2-2; no clear D gene. Looked up from germline, CDR1 is SQVTM and CDR2 is ANQGSEA. Deletions cut 5 bases from V and 0 bases from J, with 1 base between. There are 11 residues in the CDR3. CDR3 DNA sequence: TGCAGCGTTCCGAACACCGGGGAGCTGTTTTTT. Translation: CSVPNTGELFF.

This clonotype was seen repeatedly, ten times or more. This CDR3 reads CASSFYSGRGTDTQYF. CDR3 DNA: TGTGCCAGCAGTTTCTATAGCGGGAGGGGCACAGATACGCAGTATTTT. The rearrangement joins TRBV12-3 or TRBV12-4 to TRBJ2-3; 11 nucleotides match TRBD2. The CDR3 spans 16 residues. V was pared by 3 bases and J by 1 base, with 3 bases of the junction left unmatched.

This clonotype was seen many times. The V gene is TRBV9, the J gene TRBJ2-5; D is possibly TRBD2 (6 bases). The germline V gene encodes CDR1 SGDLS and CDR2 YYNGEE. Trimming shortened V by 3 bases and J by 5 bases, and 14 bases separated the two germline ends. This CDR3 is 14 amino acids long. In DNA, the CDR3 is TGTGCCAGCAGCGAGGGGACGGGAGCGGAGACCCAGTACTTC. Translation gives CASSEGTGAETQYF.

Ten or more counts support this clonotype. The chain links TRBV20-1 to TRBJ2-1, with TRBD2 matching 9 bases. Germline V gene lookup returns CDR1 DFQATT and CDR2 SNEGSKA (reference sequence). CDR3 length: 15 residues. V shed 5 bases, J shed 0 bases, and the junction held 5 bases outside the gene matches. The chain's CDR3 is CSAARAGGSYNEQFF. In DNA, the CDR3 is TGCAGTGCTGCCCGAGCGGGAGGCTCCTACAATGAGCAGTTCTTC.

The chain recombines TRBV20-1 with TRBJ2-1; a weak D match, TRBD2 (5 bases). Germline loops: CDR1 DFQATT, CDR2 SNEGSKA (reference sequence). The CDR3 is made up of 15 amino acids. Trimming took 6 bases from V and 0 from J, leaving 15 bases between them. In DNA form, the CDR3 reads TGCAGTGCGGAGGACTCCGTGGCCTCCTACAATGAGCAGTTCTTC. Protein sequence: CSAEDSVASYNEQFF.

The table lists this clonotype with many counts. The chain couples TRBV7-9 to TRBJ2-7, with 7 nucleotides matching TRBD2. CDR1 is SEHNR, CDR2 FQNEAQ, per germline (reference sequence). The CDR3 spans 14 residues. The junction had 4 bases not matched to a gene; V was cut back by 5 bases and J by 0 bases. The DNA of the CDR3 is TGTGCCAGCAGCGGGAGGGGCAGCTCCTACGAGCAGTACTTC. This sequence encodes CASSGRGSSYEQYF.

This clonotype was counted ten times or more. This chain joins TRBV7-8 and TRBJ2-5, with unresolved D. V was trimmed by 5 bases and J by 1 base, leaving 14 bases between them. This CDR3 has 15 amino acids. Per the germline V gene, CDR1 is SGHVS and CDR2 is FQNEAQ. The CDR3 bases are TGTGCCAGCAGCCTCTTAGTTGGTCCCCAAGAGACCCAGTACTTC. It is translated as CASSLLVGPQETQYF.

The genes are TRBV9 and TRBJ2-3; 8 bases align to TRBD2. J lost 4 bases, V lost 3 bases, and 7 bases had no gene match. Per germline, CDR1 SGDLS and CDR2 YYNGEE. The CDR3 runs to 15 residues. The CDR3 loop is CASSASGRGADTQYF. The CDR3 DNA follows: TGTGCCAGCAGCGCCAGCGGGAGAGGAGCAGATACGCAGTATTTT. Full variable domain (rest looked up from reference TRBV9 and TRBJ2-3): DSGVTQTPKHLITATGQRVTLRCSPRSGDLSVYWYQQSLDQGLQFLIQYYNGEERAKGNILERFSAQQFPDLHSELNLSSLELGDSALYFCASSASGRGADTQYFGPGTRLTVL.

This clonotype has ten or more counts. CDR3 residues: CASSQHNGGETQYF. The CDR3 nucleotides are TGTGCCAGCAGCCAGCATAACGGAGGGGAGACCCAGTACTTC. This chain uses TRBV7-9 with TRBJ2-5, with a tentative D call TRBD2 (6 bases). V lost 5 bases, J lost 5 bases, and 15 bases lay in between. Germline assignment: CDR1 SEHNR and CDR2 FQNEAQ (reference sequence). The CDR3 is made up of 14 amino acids.

The chain employs TRBV20-1 and TRBJ1-3; D is ambiguous. The germline gives CDR1 DFQATT, CDR2 SNEGSKA (reference sequence). The CDR3 is 14 residues long. V was trimmed by 0 bases and J by 0 bases, leaving 6 bases between them. CDR3 region: CSAREPNSGNTIYF. Written as DNA, the CDR3 is TGCAGTGCTAGAGAACCGAACTCTGGAAACACCATATATTTT.

Worth noting for this clonotype: This may be a read error, as it is one base from a much larger clone. This rearrangement joins TRBV12-3 or TRBV12-4 to TRBJ2-3; TRBD1 might be the D (6 bases). Trimming removed 5 bases at V and 2 bases at J, with 26 bases between. The CDR3 consists of 19 residues. DNA for the CDR3: TGTGCCAGCAGTACGGGAAAGGGACACCAAACCCGACCCACAGATACGCAGTATTTT. Protein: CASSTGKGHQTRPTDTQYF.

Many counts were recorded for this clonotype. The CDR3 coding sequence is TGTGCCAGCTCGCGACTGGGGGTCGTGTATAGCAATCAGCCCCAGCATTTT. Its protein product is CASSRLGVVYSNQPQHF. The chain employs TRBV28 and TRBJ1-5; D is possibly TRBD1 (5 bases). This CDR3 is built from 17 residues. Germline CDR1 and CDR2: MDHEN and SYDVKM. V was clipped by 8 bases and J by 0 bases, with 20 bases between them.

This clonotype was detected ten times or more. The chain combines TRBV28 with TRBJ2-5, with TRBD2 matching over 8 bases. This CDR3 is built from 16 residues. V lost 3 bases and J lost 4; bases outside the gene matches: 10. Germline V CDR1 and CDR2: MDHEN, SYDVKM. The CDR3 DNA is TGTGCCAGCAGTTTTGCGGGAGGATTTAAGGGAGAGACCCAGTACTTC. This codes for CASSFAGGFKGETQYF.

The chain employs TRBV4-2 and TRBJ2-1; the match to TRBD2 covers 11 bases. The V segment lost 0 bases and the J segment 10 bases; nucleotides outside the gene matches: 5. The CDR3 is made up of 15 amino acids. CDR1 is LGHNA and CDR2 is YNFKEQ in the germline V gene. CDR3 in amino acids: CASSQDPLAGGEQFF. In DNA, the CDR3 is TGTGCCAGCAGCCAAGATCCCCTAGCGGGAGGCGAGCAGTTCTTC.

This clonotype was counted ten times or more. This chain joins TRBV18 and TRBJ2-3; D is uncertain. The CDR3 runs to 14 residues. From germline, CDR1 is KGHSH and CDR2 LQKENI. The germline V and J ends were trimmed by 5 bases and 1 base, with 10 bases remaining between them. In nucleotides, the CDR3 is TGTGCCAGCTCAACCAGCATTGGCACAGATACGCAGTATTTT. It yields the protein CASSTSIGTDTQYF.

This sequence joins TRBV5-1 and TRBJ2-5; D is tentatively TRBD1 or TRBD2 (5 bases each). Trimming removed 6 bases from V and 0 bases from J, with 12 bases in between. The CDR3 length is 14 residues. In germline, CDR1 is SGHRS, CDR2 YFSETQ. For the CDR3, the DNA is TGCGCCAGCACCGAGAGGGACGACCAAGAGACCCAGTACTTC. Translated, it gives CASTERDDQETQYF.

V usage is TRBV6-1 and J usage is TRBJ2-5, with TRBD1 matching over 7 bases. The CDR3 runs 14 residues. In germline, CDR1 is MNHNS, CDR2 SASEGT. V shed 7 bases, J shed 5 bases, and the junction held 10 bases outside the gene matches. CDR3 nucleotide sequence: TGTGCCAGCAATACTAGGGGGCAGGTGGAGACCCAGTACTTC. This translates into CASNTRGQVETQYF.

This clonotype was seen many times. The CDR3 bases are TGCGCCAGCAGCCTCTCAGGGGGGAGGAATGAGCAGTTCTTC. Translating it yields CASSLSGGRNEQFF. The chain uses TRBV5-1 and TRBJ2-1; tentative D call: TRBD1 (7 bases). The CDR3 runs to 14 residues. CDR1 SGHRS and CDR2 YFSETQ come from the germline V gene. V dropped 4 bases and J dropped 7 bases, with 15 bases sitting between them.

Turning to this clonotype: This may stem from a read error, because a much larger clone lies one nucleotide away. The J gene is TRBJ1-5, the V gene TRBV11-2; no reliable D call. Germline V gene lookup returns CDR1 SGHAT and CDR2 FQNNGV. The V end was cut by 0 bases, the J end by 3 bases, with 12 bases between. This CDR3 comprises 16 residues. CDR3 in amino acids: CASSLDYLWPNQPQHF. The CDR3 DNA reads TGTGCCAGCAGCTTAGATTATCTGTGGCCCAATCAGCCCCAGCATTTT.